Below, one TCR beta chain is given with its context. Which cohort a participant joined came from the clinical history participants gave. The CDR3 has 15 amino acids. From germline, CDR1 is DFQATT and CDR2 SNEGSKA (reference sequence). With 3 bases clipped from V and 6 bases from J, the junction kept 12 bases outside the gene matches. The data stem from a study of blood T cell repertoires in COVID-19. How the authors handled the data: Amplification with reference gene primers provided the estimates of nucleated cell counts. Some clones are missing from TCRdb's copy, which holds only in-frame ones; the method was immunoSEQ multiplex PCR. V, J and clone size were drawn from that table, and D and trimming were deduced from the DNA. This table holds roughly 450,000 clones, about 90% found once.

V is TRBV20-1 and J is TRBJ1-1; TRBD1 matches at 8 bases. The specimen sequenced was PBMCs or T cells enriched from blood (not recorded which). The TCR was taken from a man between 18 and 35 years old who had recovered from COVID-19. In nucleotides, the CDR3 is TGCAGTGCTAGTATCGGGACAGGTCGGGGGCCTGAAGCTTTCTTT. This codes for CSASIGTGRGPEAFF.